This entry describes one T cell receptor beta chain. The length of the CDR3 is 14 residues. Germline V gene data show CDR1 as SGHAT and CDR2 as FQNNGV. J was trimmed by 4 bases and V by 3 bases; bases with no gene match: 2. The sample is drawn from a study of blood T cell repertoires in COVID-19. In the source study's methods: Amplification of reference gene primers provided the estimated nucleated cell counts. Profiling relied on immunoSEQ multiplex PCR, and the TCRdb table lists in-frame clones only, not all of them. The DNA gave D and trimming, while V, J and clone size come from that table. This sample has under 200,000 clones, with about 88% found just once.

This TCR derives from a woman aged 80 or over in a cohort sampled during active or convalescent COVID-19. The V call is TRBV11-2, the J call TRBJ2-7; 11 bases align to TRBD2. The sequenced sample was peripheral blood. The CDR3 DNA reads TGTGCCAGCAGCTTGGGGACTAGCGGTTACGAGCAGTACGTC. Residues: CASSLGTSGYEQYV.